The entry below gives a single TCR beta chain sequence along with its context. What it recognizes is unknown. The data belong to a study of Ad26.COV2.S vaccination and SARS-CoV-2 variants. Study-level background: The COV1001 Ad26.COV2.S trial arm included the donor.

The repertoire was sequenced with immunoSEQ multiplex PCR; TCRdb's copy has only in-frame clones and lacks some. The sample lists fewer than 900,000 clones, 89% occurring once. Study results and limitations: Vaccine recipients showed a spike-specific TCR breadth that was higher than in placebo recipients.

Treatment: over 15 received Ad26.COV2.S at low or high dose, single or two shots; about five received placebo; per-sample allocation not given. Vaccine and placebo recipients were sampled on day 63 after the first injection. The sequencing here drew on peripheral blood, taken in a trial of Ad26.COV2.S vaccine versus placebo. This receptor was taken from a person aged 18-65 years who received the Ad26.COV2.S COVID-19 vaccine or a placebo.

The CDR3 loop is CAWKGGTEAFF. In DNA form, the CDR3 reads TGTGCCTGGAAGGGGGGGACTGAAGCTTTCTTT. This chain uses TRBV30 with TRBJ1-1, with D possibly matching TRBD1 (6 bases). The CDR3 contains 11 residues. Per germline, CDR1 GTSNPN and CDR2 SVGIG (reference sequence). V dropped 4 bases and J dropped 5 bases, with 8 bases sitting between them.